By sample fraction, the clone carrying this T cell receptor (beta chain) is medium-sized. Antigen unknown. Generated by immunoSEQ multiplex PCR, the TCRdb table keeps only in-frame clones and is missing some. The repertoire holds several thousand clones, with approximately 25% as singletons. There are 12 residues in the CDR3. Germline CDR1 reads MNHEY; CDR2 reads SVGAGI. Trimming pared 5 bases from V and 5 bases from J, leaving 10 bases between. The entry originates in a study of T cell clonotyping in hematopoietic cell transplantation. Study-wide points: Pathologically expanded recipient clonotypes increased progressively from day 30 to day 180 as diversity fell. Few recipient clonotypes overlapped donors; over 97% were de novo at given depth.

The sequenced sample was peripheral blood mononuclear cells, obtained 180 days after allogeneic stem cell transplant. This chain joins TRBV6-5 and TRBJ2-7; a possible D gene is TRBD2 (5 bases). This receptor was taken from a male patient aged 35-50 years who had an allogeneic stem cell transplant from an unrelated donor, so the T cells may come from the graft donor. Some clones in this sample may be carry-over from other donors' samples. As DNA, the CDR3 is TGTGCCAGCAGTACGGGGTTCAACGAGCAGTACTTC. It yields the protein CASSTGFNEQYF.